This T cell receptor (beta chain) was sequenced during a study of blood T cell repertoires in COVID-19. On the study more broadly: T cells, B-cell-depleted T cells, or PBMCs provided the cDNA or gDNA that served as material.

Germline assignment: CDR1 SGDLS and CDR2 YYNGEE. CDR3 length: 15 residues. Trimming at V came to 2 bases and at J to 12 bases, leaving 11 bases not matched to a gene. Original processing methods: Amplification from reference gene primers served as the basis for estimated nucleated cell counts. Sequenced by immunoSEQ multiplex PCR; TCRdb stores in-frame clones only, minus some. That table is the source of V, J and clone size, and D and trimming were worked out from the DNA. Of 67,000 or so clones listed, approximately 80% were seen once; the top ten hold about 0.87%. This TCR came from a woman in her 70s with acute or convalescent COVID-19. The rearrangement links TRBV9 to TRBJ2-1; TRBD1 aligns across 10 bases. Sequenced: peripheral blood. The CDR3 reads CASSVAGTGDLRQFF. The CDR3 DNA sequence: TGTGCCAGCAGCGTCGCCGGGACAGGGGATCTAAGGCAGTTCTTC.